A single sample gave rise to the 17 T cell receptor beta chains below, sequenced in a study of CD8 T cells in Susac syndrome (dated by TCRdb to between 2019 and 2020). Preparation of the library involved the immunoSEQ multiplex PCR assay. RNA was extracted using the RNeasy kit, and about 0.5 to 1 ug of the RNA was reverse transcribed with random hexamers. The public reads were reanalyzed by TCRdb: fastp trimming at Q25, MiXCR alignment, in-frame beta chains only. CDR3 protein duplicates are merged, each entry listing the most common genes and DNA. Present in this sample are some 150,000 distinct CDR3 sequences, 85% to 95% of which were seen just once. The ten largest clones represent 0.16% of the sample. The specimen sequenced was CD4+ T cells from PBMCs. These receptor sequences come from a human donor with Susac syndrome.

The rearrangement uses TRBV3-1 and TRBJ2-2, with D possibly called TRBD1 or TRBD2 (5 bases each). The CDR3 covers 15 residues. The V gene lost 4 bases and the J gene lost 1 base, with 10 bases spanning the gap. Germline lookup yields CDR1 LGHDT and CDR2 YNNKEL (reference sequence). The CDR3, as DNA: TGTGCCAGCAGCCCTGTTGGGGGGAACACCGGGGAGCTGTTTTTT. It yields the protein CASSPVGGNTGELFF.

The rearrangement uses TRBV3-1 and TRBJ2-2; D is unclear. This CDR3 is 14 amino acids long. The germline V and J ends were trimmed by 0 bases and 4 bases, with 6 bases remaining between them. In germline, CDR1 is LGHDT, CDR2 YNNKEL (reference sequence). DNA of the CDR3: TGTGCCAGCAGCCAAGATGGACCCACCGGGGAGCTGTTTTTT. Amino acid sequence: CASSQDGPTGELFF.

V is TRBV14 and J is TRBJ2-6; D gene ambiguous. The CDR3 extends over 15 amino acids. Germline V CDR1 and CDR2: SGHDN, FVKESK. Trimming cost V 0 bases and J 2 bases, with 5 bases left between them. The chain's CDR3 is CASSQENPGANVLTF. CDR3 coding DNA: TGTGCCAGCAGCCAAGAGAATCCTGGGGCCAACGTCCTGACTTTC. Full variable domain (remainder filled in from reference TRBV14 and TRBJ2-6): EAGVTQFPSHSVIEKGQTVTLRCDPISGHDNLYWYRRVMGKEIKFLLHFVKESKQDESGMPNNRFLAERTGGTYSTLKVQPAELEDSGVYFCASSQENPGANVLTFGAGSRLTVL.

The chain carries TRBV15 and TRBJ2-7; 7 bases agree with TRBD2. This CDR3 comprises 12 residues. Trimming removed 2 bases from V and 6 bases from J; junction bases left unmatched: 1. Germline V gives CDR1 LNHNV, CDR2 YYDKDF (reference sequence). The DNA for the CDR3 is TGTGCCACCAGCAGACCGGGAGGCGAGCAGTACTTC. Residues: CATSRPGGEQYF.

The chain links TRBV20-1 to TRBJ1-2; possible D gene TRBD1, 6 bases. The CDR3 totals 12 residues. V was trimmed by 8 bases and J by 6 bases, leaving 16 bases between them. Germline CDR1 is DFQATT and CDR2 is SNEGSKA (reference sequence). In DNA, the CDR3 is TGCAGTACGCCAGGGGCACCCCATGGCTACACCTTC. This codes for CSTPGAPHGYTF.

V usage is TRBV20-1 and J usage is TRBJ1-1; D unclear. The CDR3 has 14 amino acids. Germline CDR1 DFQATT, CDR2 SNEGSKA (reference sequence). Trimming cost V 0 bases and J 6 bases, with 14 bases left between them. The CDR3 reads CSARDAGKRAEAFF. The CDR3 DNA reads TGCAGTGCTAGAGATGCGGGTAAGAGGGCTGAAGCTTTCTTT.

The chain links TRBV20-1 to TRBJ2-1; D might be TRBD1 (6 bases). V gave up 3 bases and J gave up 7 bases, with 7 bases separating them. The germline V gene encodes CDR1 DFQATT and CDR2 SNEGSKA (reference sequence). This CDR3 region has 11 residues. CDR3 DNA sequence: TGCAGTGCTAGGGGGGCGAATGAGCAGTTCTTC. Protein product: CSARGANEQFF.

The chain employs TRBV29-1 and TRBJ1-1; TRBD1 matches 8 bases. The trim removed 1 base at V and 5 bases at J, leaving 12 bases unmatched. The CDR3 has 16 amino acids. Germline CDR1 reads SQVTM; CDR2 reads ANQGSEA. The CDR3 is CSVEGAGGPLGTEAFF. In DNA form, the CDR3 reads TGCAGCGTTGAAGGGGCAGGGGGCCCGTTGGGTACTGAAGCTTTCTTT.

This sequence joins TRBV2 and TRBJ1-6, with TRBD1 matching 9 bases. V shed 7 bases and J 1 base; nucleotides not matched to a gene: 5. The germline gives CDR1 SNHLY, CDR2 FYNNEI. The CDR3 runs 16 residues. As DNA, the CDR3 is TGTGCCAGCACGGTAGGACAGGGGTCCTATAATTCACCCCTCCACTTT. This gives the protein CASTVGQGSYNSPLHF.

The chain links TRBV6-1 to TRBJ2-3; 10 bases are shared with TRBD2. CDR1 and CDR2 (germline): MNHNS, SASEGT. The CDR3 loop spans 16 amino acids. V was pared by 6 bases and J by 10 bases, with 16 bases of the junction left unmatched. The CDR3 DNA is TGTGCCAGCAGGGAGGCCGGGACTAGCGCAAGCCTGGCGCAGTATTTT. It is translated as CASREAGTSASLAQYF.

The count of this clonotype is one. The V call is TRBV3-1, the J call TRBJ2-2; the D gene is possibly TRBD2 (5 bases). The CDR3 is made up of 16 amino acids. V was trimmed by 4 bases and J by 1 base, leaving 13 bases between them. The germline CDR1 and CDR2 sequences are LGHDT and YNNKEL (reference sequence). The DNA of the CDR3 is TGTGCCAGCAGCCCCCTGGCCGGACTGAACACCGGGGAGCTGTTTTTT. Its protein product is CASSPLAGLNTGELFF.

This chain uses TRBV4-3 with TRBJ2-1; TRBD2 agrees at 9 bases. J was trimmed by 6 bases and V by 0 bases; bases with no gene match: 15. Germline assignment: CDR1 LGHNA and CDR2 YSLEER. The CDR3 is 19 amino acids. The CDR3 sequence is CASSQDDAGGIRFGNEQFF. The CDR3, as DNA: TGCGCCAGCAGCCAAGATGATGCGGGGGGGATAAGATTCGGCAATGAGCAGTTCTTC.

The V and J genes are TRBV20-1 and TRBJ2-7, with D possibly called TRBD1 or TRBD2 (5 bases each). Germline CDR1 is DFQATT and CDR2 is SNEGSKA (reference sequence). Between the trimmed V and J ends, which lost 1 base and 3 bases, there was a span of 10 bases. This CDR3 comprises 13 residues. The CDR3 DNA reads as TGCAGTGCTAGAGGGGGGTCTGACTACGAGCAGTACTTC. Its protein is CSARGGSDYEQYF.

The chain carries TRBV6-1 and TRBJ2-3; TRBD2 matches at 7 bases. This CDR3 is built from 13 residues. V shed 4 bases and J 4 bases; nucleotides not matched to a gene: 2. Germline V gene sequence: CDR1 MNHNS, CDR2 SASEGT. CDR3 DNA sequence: TGTGCCAGCAGTGCCGGGGGGTCAGATACGCAGTATTTT. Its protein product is CASSAGGSDTQYF.

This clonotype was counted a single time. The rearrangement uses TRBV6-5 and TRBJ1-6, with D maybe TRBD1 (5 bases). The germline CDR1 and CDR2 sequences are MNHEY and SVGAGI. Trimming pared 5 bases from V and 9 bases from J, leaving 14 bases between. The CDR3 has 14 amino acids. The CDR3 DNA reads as TGTGCCAGCAGTAACGGACCTGGGGGTTCACCCCTCCACTTT. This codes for CASSNGPGGSPLHF.

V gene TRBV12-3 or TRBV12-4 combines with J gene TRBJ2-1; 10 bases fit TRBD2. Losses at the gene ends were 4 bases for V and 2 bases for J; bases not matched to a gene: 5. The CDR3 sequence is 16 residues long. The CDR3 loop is CASSSLTSGAYNEQFF. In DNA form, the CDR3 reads TGTGCCAGCAGTTCTCTTACTAGCGGGGCCTACAATGAGCAGTTCTTC.

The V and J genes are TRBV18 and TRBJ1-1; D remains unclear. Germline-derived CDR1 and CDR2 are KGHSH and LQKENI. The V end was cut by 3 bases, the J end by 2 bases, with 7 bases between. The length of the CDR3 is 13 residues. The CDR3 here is CASSPNTNTEAFF. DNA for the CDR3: TGTGCCAGCTCACCCAATACAAACACTGAAGCTTTCTTT.